This TCR beta chain is drawn from a study of CDR3 diversity in severe acne. V was trimmed by 1 base and J by 2 bases, leaving 0 bases between them. From germline, CDR1 is SGHDT and CDR2 YYEEEE. This CDR3 has 11 residues. This clonotype was observed once. A single base is all that separates this from a far larger clone, so a read error is likely. Likely a read error: the CDR3 ends without its conserved phenylalanine or tryptophan. TCRdb re-derived calls from the PCR reads in MiXCR, one entry per CDR3 protein. The repertoire includes roughly 100,000 distinct CDR3 sequences, about half of them detected once, and 9.5% to 15% sits in the top ten.

The TCR sequence derives from a male donor with acne. The J gene is TRBJ1-1, the V gene TRBV5-6; no firm D call. Specimen: blood. The CDR3 sequence is CASSLNTEAFL. CDR3 bases: TGTGCCAGCAGCTTGAACACTGAAGCTTTCCTT.